The present T cell receptor (beta chain) was sequenced within a study of T cells after yellow fever vaccination. V was clipped by 0 bases and J by 4 bases, with 10 bases between them. The CDR3 totals 14 residues. The germline V gene encodes CDR1 DFQATT and CDR2 SNEGSKA (reference sequence). In making TCR cDNA, 5'RACE template switching added a universal primer site and UMIs to it. TCRdb re-called the 5' RACE reads with MiXCR, one entry per CDR3 protein. The data contain approximately 150,000 distinct CDR3 sequences, approximately 9.9% of them seen just once; the ten biggest clones take up roughly 40%.

This TCR was recovered from a man aged 18 to 30 who received the YFV17D yellow fever vaccine. The chain employs TRBV20-1 and TRBJ1-5, with D uncertain. The sample was CD8+ T cells sorted from PBMCs, taken 45 days after the yellow fever booster vaccination. The CDR3 nucleotides are TGCAGTGCTAGAGACATGAGGGAAAATCAGCCCCAGCATTTT. This translates into CSARDMRENQPQHF.